This T cell receptor (beta chain) was captured in a study of Ad26.COV2.S vaccination and SARS-CoV-2 variants. This clone was counted only a few times. The repertoire was sequenced with immunoSEQ multiplex PCR; TCRdb's copy has only in-frame clones and lacks some. The data show over 85,000 clones, around 80% seen once. With 4 bases removed from V and 3 bases from J, the gap between germline ends came to 7 bases. This CDR3 contains 14 residues. Germline CDR1 MDHEN, CDR2 SYDVKM. The receptor was derived from a human donor who had recovered from COVID-19. This specimen was peripheral blood, taken after recovery from COVID-19. The chain links TRBV28 to TRBJ1-6, with no clear D. CDR3 coding DNA: TGTGCCAGCAGTTGGGAGAGCTATAATTCACCCCTCCACTTT. Its protein is CASSWESYNSPLHF.